The 2 T cell receptor beta chains reported below all come from one sample, sequenced in a study of shared clonotypes between healthy human individuals. Clones were read by immunoSEQ multiplex PCR, and TCRdb kept only the in-frame ones, dropping some. Altogether hundreds of thousands of clones are present, about 96% being singletons, with the ten largest covering roughly 0.055%. Sequencing was carried out using naive CD4+ T cells sorted from blood. Subset of the sample: CD45RA+ positively selected. These receptor sequences come from a woman in her thirties in good health.

The rearrangement links TRBV4-2 to TRBJ2-1; 12 bases agree with TRBD1. V lost 4 bases and J lost 8; bases outside the gene matches: 6. There are 15 residues in the CDR3. Germline V lookup: CDR1 LGHNA, CDR2 YNFKEQ. The CDR3 nucleotides are TGTGCCAGCAGCCTGGGACAGGGGGCCATGGATGAGCAGTTCTTC. Its translation is CASSLGQGAMDEQFF.

This clone was observed a single time. This chain connects TRBV4-2 to TRBJ2-7, with D possibly being TRBD1 or TRBD2 (6 bases each). CDR1 and CDR2 (germline): LGHNA, YNFKEQ. The CDR3 length is 15 residues. Trimming removed 2 bases from V and 7 bases from J, with 18 bases in between. CDR3 sequence (DNA): TGTGCCAGCAGCCAAACGGTACAGGGACTGGGAGAGCAGTACTTC. Translating it yields CASSQTVQGLGEQYF.